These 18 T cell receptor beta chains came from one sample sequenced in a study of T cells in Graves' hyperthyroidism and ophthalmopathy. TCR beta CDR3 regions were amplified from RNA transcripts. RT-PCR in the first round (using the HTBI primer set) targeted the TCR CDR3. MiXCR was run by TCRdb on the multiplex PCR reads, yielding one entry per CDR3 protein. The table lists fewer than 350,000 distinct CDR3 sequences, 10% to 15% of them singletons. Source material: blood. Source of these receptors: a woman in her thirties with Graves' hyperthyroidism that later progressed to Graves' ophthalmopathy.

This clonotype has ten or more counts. This CDR3 is CASSSRATQDNEQFF. CDR3 sequence (DNA): TGTGCCAGCAGCTCCCGGGCTACCCAAGACAATGAGCAGTTCTTC. The chain employs TRBV7-3 and TRBJ2-1; no clear D. CDR3 length: 15 amino acids. The germline CDR1 and CDR2 sequences are SGHTA and FQGTGA. Trimming took off 4 bases at V and 5 bases at J, with 15 bases between the two ends.

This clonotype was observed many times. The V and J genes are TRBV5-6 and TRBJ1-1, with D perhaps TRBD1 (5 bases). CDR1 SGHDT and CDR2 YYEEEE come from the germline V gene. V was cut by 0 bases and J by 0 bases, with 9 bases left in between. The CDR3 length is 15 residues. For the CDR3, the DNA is TGTGCCAGCAGCTTGGAGTGGGGGATGAACACTGAAGCTTTCTTT. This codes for CASSLEWGMNTEAFF.

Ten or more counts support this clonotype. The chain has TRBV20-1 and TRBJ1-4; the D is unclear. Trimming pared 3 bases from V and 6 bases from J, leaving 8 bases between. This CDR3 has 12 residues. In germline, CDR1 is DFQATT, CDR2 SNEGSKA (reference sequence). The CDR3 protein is CSASGQYEKLFF. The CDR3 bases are TGCAGTGCTAGCGGCCAGTATGAAAAACTGTTTTTT.

The CDR3 nucleotides read TGTGCCAGTAGTATAGTGGGGACAGATGAGCAGTTCTTC. This sequence encodes CASSIVGTDEQFF. The rearrangement uses TRBV19 and TRBJ2-1; 7 nucleotides align to TRBD1. J was trimmed by 8 bases and V by 1 base; bases with no gene match: 2. The CDR3 runs to 13 residues. Germline assignment: CDR1 LNHDA and CDR2 SQIVND (reference sequence).

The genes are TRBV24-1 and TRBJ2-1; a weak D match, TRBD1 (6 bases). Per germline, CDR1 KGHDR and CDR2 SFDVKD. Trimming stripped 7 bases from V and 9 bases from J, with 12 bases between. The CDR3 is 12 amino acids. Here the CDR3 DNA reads TGTGCCACCAGAGGGGGAGACCTTGAGCAGTTCTTC. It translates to CATRGGDLEQFF.

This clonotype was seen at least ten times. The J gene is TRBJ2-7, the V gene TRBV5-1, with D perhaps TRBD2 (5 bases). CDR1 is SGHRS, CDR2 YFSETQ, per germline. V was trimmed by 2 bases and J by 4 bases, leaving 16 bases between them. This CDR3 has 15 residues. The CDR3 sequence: CASSLLTGSSYEQYF. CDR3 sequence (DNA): TGCGCCAGCAGCTTATTGACGGGGAGCTCGTACGAGCAGTACTTC.

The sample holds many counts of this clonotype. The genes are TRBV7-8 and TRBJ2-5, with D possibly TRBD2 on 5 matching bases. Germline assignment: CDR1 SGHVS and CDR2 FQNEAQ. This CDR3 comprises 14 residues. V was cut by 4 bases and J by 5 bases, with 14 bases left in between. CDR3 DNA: TGTGCCAGCAGCTCCCGCCGGACTGGGGAGACCCAGTACTTC. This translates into CASSSRRTGETQYF.

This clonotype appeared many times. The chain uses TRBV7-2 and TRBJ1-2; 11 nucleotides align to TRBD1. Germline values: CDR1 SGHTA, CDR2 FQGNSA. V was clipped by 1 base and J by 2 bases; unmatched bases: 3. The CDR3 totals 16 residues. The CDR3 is CASSLERDRGNYGYTF. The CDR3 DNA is TGTGCCAGCAGCTTAGAACGGGACAGGGGGAACTATGGCTACACCTTC.

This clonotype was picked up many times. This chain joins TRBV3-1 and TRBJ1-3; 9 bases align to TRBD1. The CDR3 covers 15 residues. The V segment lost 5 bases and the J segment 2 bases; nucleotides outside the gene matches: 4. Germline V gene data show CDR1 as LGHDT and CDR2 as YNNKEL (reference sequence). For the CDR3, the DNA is TGTGCCAGCAGCTCCCGACAGGGGGCTGGAAACACCATATATTTT. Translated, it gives CASSSRQGAGNTIYF. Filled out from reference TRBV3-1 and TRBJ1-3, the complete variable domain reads DTAVSQTPKYLVTQMGNDKSIKCEQNLGHDTMYWYKQDSKKFLKIMFSYNNKELIINETVPNRFSPKSPDKAHLNLHINSLELGDSAVYFCASSSRQGAGNTIYFGEGSWLTVV.

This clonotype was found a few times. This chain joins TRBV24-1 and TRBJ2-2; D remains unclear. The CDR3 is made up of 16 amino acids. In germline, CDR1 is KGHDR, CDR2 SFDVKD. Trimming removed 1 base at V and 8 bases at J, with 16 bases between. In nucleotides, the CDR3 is TGTGCCACCAGTGATTTTGGGTACAGATCGTCGGGGGAGCTGTTTTTT. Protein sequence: CATSDFGYRSSGELFF.

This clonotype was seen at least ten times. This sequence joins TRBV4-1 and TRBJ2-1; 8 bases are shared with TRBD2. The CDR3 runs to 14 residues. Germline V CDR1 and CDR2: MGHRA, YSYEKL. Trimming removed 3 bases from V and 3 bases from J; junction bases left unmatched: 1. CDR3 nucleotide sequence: TGCGCCAGCAGCCAGACTAGCGACTACAATGAGCAGTTCTTC. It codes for CASSQTSDYNEQFF.

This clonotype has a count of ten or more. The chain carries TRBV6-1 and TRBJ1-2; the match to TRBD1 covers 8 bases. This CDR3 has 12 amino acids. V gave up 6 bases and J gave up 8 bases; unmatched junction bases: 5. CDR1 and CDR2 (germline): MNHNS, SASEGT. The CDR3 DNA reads TGTGCCAGCAGGAAGCCAGGGGGCGGCTACACCTTC. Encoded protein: CASRKPGGGYTF.

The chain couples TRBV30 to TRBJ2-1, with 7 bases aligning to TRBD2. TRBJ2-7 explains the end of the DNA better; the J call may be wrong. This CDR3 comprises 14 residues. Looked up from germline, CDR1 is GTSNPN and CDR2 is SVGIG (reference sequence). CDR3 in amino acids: CAWCRAGVVNEQYF. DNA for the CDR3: TGTGCCTGGTGTAGGGCGGGAGTTGTCAATGAGCAGTACTTC.

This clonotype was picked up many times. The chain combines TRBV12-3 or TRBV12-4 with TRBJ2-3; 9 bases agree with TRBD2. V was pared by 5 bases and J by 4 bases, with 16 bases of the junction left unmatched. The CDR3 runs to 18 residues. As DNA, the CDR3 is TGTGCCAGCAGTCCGCGCTTGGGAGGTAGCGGGAGTGCAGATACGCAGTATTTT. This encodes CASSPRLGGSGSADTQYF.

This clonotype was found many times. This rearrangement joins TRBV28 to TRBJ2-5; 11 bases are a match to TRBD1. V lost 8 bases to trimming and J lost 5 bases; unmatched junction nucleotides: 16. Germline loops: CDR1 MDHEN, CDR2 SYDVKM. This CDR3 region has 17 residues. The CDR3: CASRSDSRTGGWETQYF. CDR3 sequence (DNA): TGTGCCAGCCGTTCTGACTCACGGACAGGGGGCTGGGAGACCCAGTACTTC.

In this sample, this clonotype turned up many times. CDR3 bases: TGTGCCAGCAGAATGTCACGGGAAGAGACCCAGTACTTC. Its protein is CASRMSREETQYF. The chain combines TRBV7-9 with TRBJ2-5; D remains ambiguous. This CDR3 comprises 13 residues. Germline assignment: CDR1 SEHNR and CDR2 FQNEAQ (reference sequence). The V end was cut by 6 bases, the J end by 3 bases, with 11 bases between.

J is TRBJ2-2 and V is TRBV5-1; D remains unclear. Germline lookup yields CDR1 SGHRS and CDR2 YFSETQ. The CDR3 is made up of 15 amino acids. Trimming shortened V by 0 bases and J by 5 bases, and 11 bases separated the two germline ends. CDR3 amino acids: CASSLGLGTTGELFF. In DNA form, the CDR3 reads TGCGCCAGCAGCTTGGGACTTGGAACAACCGGGGAGCTGTTTTTT.

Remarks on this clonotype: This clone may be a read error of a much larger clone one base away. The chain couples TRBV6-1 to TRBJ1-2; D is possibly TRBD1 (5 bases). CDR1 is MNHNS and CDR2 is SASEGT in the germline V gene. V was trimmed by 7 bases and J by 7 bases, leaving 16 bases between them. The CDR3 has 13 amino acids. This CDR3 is CASTPTDRLGYTF. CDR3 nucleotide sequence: TGTGCCAGCACTCCGACAGATAGACTTGGCTACACCTTC.